This record concerns one T cell receptor beta chain sequence. Its antigen is undetermined. The CDR3 runs to 14 residues. V lost 2 bases, J lost 10 bases, and 17 bases lay in between. CDR1 is MDHEN and CDR2 is SYDVKM in the germline V gene. TCRdb's copy holds only in-frame clones and misses some; the assay was immunoSEQ multiplex PCR. This table has 45,000 or so clones, roughly 82% appearing once. This sample is part of a study of PD-L1 blockade in urothelial cancer. Study-wide background: Once treatment had started, blood was analyzed at 3 weeks (second dose) and again at 6 weeks.

Patients had locally advanced or metastatic urothelial carcinoma. Pretreatment and on-treatment samples were taken, numbering 1 to 8 per patient. The study, taken as a whole, reports: Clonality of blood TCR below the median before treatment predicted better survival.

The sample in question was PBMCs, obtained around atezolizumab (anti-PD-L1) treatment. The TCR originated in a man in his 70s with urothelial cancer. The V gene is TRBV28, the J gene TRBJ2-5, with D perhaps TRBD1 (5 bases). The CDR3 is CASSLMAGKLYQYF. CDR3 DNA sequence: TGTGCCAGCAGTTTAATGGCAGGGAAATTATACCAGTACTTC.